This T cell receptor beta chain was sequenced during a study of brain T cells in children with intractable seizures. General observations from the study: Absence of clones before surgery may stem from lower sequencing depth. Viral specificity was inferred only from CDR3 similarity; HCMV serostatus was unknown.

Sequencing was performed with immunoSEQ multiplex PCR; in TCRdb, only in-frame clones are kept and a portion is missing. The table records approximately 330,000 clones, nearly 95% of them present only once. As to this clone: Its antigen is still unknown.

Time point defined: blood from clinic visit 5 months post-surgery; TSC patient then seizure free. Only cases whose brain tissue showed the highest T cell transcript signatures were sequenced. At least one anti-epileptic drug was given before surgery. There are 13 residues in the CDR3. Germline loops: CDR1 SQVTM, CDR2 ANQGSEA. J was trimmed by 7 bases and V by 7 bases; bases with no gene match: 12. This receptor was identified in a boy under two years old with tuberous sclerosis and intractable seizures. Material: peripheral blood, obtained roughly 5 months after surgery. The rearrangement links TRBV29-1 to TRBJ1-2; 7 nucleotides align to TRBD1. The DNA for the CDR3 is TGCAGCGACACGCGACAGGGTGAGGGTGGCTACACCTTC. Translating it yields CSDTRQGEGGYTF.